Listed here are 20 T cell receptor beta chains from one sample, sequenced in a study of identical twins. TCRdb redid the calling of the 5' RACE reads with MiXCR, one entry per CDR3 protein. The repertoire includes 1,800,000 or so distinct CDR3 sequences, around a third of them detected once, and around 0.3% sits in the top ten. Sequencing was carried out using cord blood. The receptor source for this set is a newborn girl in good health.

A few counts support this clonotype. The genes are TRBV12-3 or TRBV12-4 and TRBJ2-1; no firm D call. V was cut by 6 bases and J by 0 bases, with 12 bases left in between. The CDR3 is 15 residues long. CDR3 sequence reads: CASSLRSPSYNEQFF. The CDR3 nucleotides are TGTGCCAGCAGCCTTAGGAGCCCCTCCTACAATGAGCAGTTCTTC.

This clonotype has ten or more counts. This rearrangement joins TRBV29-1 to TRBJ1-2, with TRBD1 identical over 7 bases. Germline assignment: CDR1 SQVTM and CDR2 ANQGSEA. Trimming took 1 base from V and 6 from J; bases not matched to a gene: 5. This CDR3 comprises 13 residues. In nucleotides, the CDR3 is TGCAGCGTTGAAGGGAGCAGGGGGAATGGCTACACCTTC. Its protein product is CSVEGSRGNGYTF.

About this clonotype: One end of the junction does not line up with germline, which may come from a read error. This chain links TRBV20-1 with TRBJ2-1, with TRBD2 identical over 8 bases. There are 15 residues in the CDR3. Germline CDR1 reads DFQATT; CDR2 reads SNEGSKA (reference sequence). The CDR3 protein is CSARAPGLGHNERFF. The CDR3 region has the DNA TGCAGTGCTAGAGCCCCGGGACTAGGCCACAATGAGCGGTTCTTC.

The CDR3 reads CASRRGGASSNQPQHF. The CDR3 nucleotides read TGTGCCAGCAGGAGAGGGGGGGCATCTAGCAATCAGCCCCAGCATTTT. The V call is TRBV5-6, the J call TRBJ1-5; D may be TRBD1 (6 bases). CDR1 is SGHDT and CDR2 is YYEEEE in the germline V gene. The CDR3 covers 16 residues. V lost 5 bases and J lost 0, with 15 bases in between.

DNA of the CDR3: TGTGCCAGCAGCCCGCGCGACAGGGGACCTTTCTTT. This codes for CASSPRDRGPFF. This rearrangement joins TRBV3-1 to TRBJ1-1; 8 bases line up with TRBD1. The CDR3 is made up of 12 amino acids. The ends lost 4 bases at V and 12 bases at J; junction bases unmatched: 7. Germline V lookup: CDR1 LGHDT, CDR2 YNNKEL (reference sequence).

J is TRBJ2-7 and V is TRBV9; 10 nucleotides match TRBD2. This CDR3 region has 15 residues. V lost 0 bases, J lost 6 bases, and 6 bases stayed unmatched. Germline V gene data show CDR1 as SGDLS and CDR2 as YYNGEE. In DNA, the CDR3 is TGTGCCAGCAGCGTAGGTACTAGCGGGATCACCGAGCAGTACTTC. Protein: CASSVGTSGITEQYF.

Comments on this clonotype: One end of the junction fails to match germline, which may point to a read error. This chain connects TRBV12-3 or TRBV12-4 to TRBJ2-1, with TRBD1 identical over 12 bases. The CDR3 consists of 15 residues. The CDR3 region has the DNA TGTGCCAGCAGGGGGACAGGGGGCTCCTACAATGAGCGGTACTTC. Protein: CASRGTGGSYNERYF.

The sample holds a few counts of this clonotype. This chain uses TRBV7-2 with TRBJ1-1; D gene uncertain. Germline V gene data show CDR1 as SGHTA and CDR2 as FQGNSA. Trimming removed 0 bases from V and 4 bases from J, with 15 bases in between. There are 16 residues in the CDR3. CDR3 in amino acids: CASSLASMTYGTEAFF. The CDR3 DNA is TGTGCCAGCAGCTTAGCATCTATGACGTACGGCACTGAAGCTTTCTTT.

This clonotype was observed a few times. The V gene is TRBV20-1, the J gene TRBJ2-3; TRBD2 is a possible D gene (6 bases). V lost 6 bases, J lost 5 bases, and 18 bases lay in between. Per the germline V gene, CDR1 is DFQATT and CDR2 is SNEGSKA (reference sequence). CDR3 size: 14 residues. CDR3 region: CSAKRRGTLDTQYF. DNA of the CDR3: TGCAGTGCAAAGAGGCGGGGAACACTAGATACGCAGTATTTT.

CDR3: CASRTGGTYNEQFF. DNA of the CDR3: TGTGCCAGCAGAACGGGGGGGACCTACAATGAGCAGTTCTTC. This sequence joins TRBV6-1 and TRBJ2-1; 8 nucleotides agree with TRBD2. Per germline, CDR1 MNHNS and CDR2 SASEGT. CDR3 length: 14 residues. Trimming removed 6 bases from V and 2 bases from J; junction bases left unmatched: 3.

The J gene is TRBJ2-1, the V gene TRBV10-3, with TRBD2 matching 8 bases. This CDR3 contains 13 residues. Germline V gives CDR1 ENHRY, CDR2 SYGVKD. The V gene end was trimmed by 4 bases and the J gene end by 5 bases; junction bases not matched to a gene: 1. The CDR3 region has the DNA TGTGCCATCAGTGCAGCGGGGGACAATGAGCAGTTCTTC. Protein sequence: CAISAAGDNEQFF.

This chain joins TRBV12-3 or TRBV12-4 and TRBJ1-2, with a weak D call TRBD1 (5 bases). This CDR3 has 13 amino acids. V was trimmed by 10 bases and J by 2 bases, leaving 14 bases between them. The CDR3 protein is CAILEGHNYGYTF. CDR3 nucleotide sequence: TGTGCCATCCTTGAAGGACACAACTATGGCTACACCTTC.

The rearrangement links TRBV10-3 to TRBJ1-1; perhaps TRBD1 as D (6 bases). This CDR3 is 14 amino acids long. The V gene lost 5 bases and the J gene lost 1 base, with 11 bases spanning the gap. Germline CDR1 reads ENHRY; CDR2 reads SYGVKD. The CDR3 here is CAISLQGGNTEAFF. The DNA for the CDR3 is TGTGCCATCAGTTTACAGGGAGGGAACACTGAAGCTTTCTTT.

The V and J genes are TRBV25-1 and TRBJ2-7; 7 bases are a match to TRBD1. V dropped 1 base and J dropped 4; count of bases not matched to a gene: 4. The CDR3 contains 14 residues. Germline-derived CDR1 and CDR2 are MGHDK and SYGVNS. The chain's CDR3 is CASSEWGQFYEQYF. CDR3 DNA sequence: TGTGCCAGCAGTGAATGGGGACAGTTTTACGAGCAGTACTTC.

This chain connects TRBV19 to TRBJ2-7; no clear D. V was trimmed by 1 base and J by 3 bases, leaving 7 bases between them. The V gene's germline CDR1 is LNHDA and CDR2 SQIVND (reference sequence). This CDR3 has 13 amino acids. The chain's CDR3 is CASSIGASYEQYF. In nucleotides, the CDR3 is TGTGCCAGTAGTATAGGGGCCAGCTACGAGCAGTACTTC.

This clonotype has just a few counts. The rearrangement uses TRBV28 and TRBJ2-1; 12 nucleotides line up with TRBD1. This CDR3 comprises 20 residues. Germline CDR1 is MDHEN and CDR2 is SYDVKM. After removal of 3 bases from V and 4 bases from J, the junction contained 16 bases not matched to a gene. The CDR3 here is CASSFWGQGAPGLGYNEQFF. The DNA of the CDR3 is TGTGCCAGCAGTTTCTGGGGACAGGGGGCGCCGGGACTAGGATACAATGAGCAGTTCTTC.

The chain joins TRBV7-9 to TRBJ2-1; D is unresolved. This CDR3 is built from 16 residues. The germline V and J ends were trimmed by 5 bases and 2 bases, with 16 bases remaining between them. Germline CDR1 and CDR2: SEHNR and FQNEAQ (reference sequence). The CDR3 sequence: CASSPRIVGAYNEQFF. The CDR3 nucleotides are TGTGCCAGCAGCCCTCGAATAGTTGGGGCCTACAATGAGCAGTTCTTC.

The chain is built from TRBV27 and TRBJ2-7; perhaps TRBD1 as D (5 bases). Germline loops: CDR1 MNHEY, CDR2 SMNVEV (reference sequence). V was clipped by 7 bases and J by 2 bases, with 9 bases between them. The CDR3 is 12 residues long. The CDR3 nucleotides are TGTGCCAGCAACCCAGGGCCCTACGAGCAGTACTTC. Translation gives CASNPGPYEQYF.

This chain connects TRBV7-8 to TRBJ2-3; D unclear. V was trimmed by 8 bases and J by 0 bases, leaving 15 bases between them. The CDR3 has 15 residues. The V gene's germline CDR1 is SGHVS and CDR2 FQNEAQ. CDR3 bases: TGTGCCAGCGAACCCATCGATTTCAGCACAGATACGCAGTATTTT. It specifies CASEPIDFSTDTQYF.

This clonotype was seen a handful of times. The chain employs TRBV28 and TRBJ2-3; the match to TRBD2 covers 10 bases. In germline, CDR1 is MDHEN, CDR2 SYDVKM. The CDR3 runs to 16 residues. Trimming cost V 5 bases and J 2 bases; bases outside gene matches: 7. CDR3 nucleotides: TGTGCCAGCAGTCCGACCGGACTAGCGGTCACAGATACGCAGTATTTT. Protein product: CASSPTGLAVTDTQYF.